The 28 T cell receptor beta chains listed next were all sequenced from one sample in a study of shared clonotypes between healthy human individuals. Some clones are missing from TCRdb's copy, which holds only in-frame ones; the method was immunoSEQ multiplex PCR. Of roughly 2.5 million clones listed, about 92% were seen once; the top ten hold roughly 0.14%. The sequenced material came from naive CD4+ T cells sorted from blood. Documented subset: CD45RA+ positively selected. These receptors originate from a man younger than 35 in good health.

The chain combines TRBV6-6 with TRBJ2-5; D is ambiguous. Germline V lookup: CDR1 MNHNY, CDR2 SVGAGI (reference sequence). Between the trimmed V and J ends, which lost 6 bases and 4 bases, there was a span of 9 bases. The CDR3 is 12 amino acids. The CDR3 loop is CASRELRETQYF. CDR3 nucleotides: TGTGCCAGCAGGGAGCTGAGAGAGACCCAGTACTTC.

The J gene is TRBJ2-1, the V gene TRBV18; TRBD2 matches 14 bases. J gave up 8 bases and V 3 bases, and 0 bases lay outside the gene matches. The CDR3 has 14 amino acids. Per germline, CDR1 KGHSH and CDR2 LQKENI. The CDR3 nucleotides are TGTGCCAGCTCACCGGGACTAGCGGGGGATGAGCAGTTCTTC. Translation gives CASSPGLAGDEQFF.

The chain combines TRBV7-9 with TRBJ1-4; D may be TRBD1 (6 bases). CDR1 SEHNR and CDR2 FQNEAQ come from the germline V gene (reference sequence). Trimming took 6 bases from V and 0 from J, leaving 14 bases between them. This CDR3 is built from 16 residues. CDR3 nucleotides: TGTGCCAGCAGTGACTCGGACAGAGCAACTAATGAAAAACTGTTTTTT. It is translated as CASSDSDRATNEKLFF.

The chain links TRBV19 to TRBJ2-4, with D hard to call. Trimming shortened V by 3 bases and J by 0 bases, and 12 bases separated the two germline ends. The CDR3 consists of 16 residues. Germline assignment: CDR1 LNHDA and CDR2 SQIVND (reference sequence). The chain's CDR3 is CASSMGQALAKNIQYF. For the CDR3, the DNA is TGTGCCAGTAGTATGGGCCAGGCGCTAGCCAAAAACATTCAGTACTTC.

The V call is TRBV29-1, the J call TRBJ2-7; 8 bases agree with TRBD1. CDR3 size: 15 residues. CDR1 and CDR2 from the germline V gene are SQVTM and ANQGSEA. J gave up 1 base and V 5 bases, and 10 bases lay outside the gene matches. CDR3 DNA sequence: TGCAGCGTTATGGGCCGGACAGGGTCATCCTACGAGCAGTACTTC. Protein product: CSVMGRTGSSYEQYF.

This clone was counted a single time. This chain connects TRBV5-1 to TRBJ1-6; TRBD1 might be the D (6 bases). Germline CDR1 SGHRS, CDR2 YFSETQ. V lost 0 bases to trimming and J lost 8 bases, with 9 bases between them. The CDR3 loop spans 14 amino acids. CDR3 residues: CASSLDREDSPLHF. CDR3 bases: TGCGCCAGCAGCTTGGACAGGGAGGATTCACCCCTCCACTTT. Filled out from reference TRBV5-1 and TRBJ1-6, the complete variable domain reads KAGVTQTPRYLIKTRGQQVTLSCSPISGHRSVSWYQQTPGQGLQFLFEYFSETQRNKGNFPGRFSGRQFSNSRSEMNVSTLELGDSALYLCASSLDREDSPLHFGNGTRLTVT.

This clone was observed once. The same CDR3 can be traced to other DNA sequences in this sample. This chain joins TRBV5-1 and TRBJ1-1; the match to TRBD1 covers 9 bases. The CDR3 sequence is 13 residues long. Germline values: CDR1 SGHRS, CDR2 YFSETQ. The V gene end was trimmed by 5 bases and the J gene end by 4 bases; junction bases not matched to a gene: 3. The CDR3 DNA follows: TGCGCCAGCAGGTCGACAGGGGGCACTGAAGCTTTCTTT. It codes for CASRSTGGTEAFF.

The chain recombines TRBV6-5 with TRBJ2-2; TRBD2 aligns across 7 bases. CDR3 length equals 14 residues. V gave up 5 bases and J gave up 5 bases; unmatched junction bases: 5. Germline V gives CDR1 MNHEY, CDR2 SVGAGI. This chain's CDR3 is CASSRYGGTGELFF. The CDR3 nucleotides read TGTGCCAGCAGTCGATACGGGGGGACCGGGGAGCTGTTTTTT.

This clone was counted a single time. CDR3 coding DNA: TGTGCCAGCAGGGGAGGGGGATTGGGTGAAAAACTGTTTTTT. Its translation: CASRGGGLGEKLFF. The chain carries TRBV6-1 and TRBJ1-4, with D possibly being TRBD1 (6 bases). The CDR3 runs 14 residues. Per germline, CDR1 MNHNS and CDR2 SASEGT. V shed 6 bases and J shed 7 bases, with 15 bases lying between them.

The chain has TRBV5-1 and TRBJ2-5; 9 positions match TRBD2. The germline V gene encodes CDR1 SGHRS and CDR2 YFSETQ. With 0 bases clipped from V and 9 bases from J, the junction kept 9 bases outside the gene matches. The CDR3 loop spans 15 amino acids. CDR3 DNA: TGCGCCAGCAGCTTGGCCAGCGGGGGGCCGCGGGCCCAGTACTTC. Its translation: CASSLASGGPRAQYF.

The V call is TRBV11-2, the J call TRBJ1-2, with 11 bases identical to TRBD1. The ends lost 5 bases at V and 4 bases at J; junction bases unmatched: 6. The CDR3 runs 15 residues. CDR1 SGHAT and CDR2 FQNNGV come from the germline V gene. CDR3 in amino acids: CASSPPGQGVYGYTF. CDR3 coding DNA: TGTGCCAGCAGCCCCCCGGGACAGGGGGTCTATGGCTACACCTTC.

The chain has TRBV7-3 and TRBJ1-1; a possible D gene is TRBD1 (5 bases). Between the trimmed V and J ends, which lost 4 bases and 1 base, there was a span of 10 bases. Germline V gene sequence: CDR1 SGHTA, CDR2 FQGTGA. The CDR3 totals 14 residues. The CDR3 region has the DNA TGTGCCAGCAGCTCGCAGGGTCCGAACACTGAAGCTTTCTTT. It specifies CASSSQGPNTEAFF. Variable domain in full (rest from reference TRBV7-3 and TRBJ1-1): GAGVSQTPSNKVTEKGKYVELRCDPISGHTALYWYRQSLGQGPEFLIYFQGTGAADDSGLPNDRFFAVRPEGSVSTLKIQRTERGDSAVYLCASSSQGPNTEAFFGQGTRLTVV.

The rearrangement uses TRBV29-1 and TRBJ1-1; no reliable D call. CDR1 is SQVTM, CDR2 ANQGSEA, per germline. The V end lost 6 bases, the J end lost 3 bases, and 17 bases lay between the germline ends. The CDR3 contains 14 residues. Written as DNA, the CDR3 is TGCAGCGTAGACTCACGGTTATCGGACACTGAAGCTTTCTTT. Its translation: CSVDSRLSDTEAFF.

This chain joins TRBV28 and TRBJ1-5; D remains unclear. With 6 bases removed from V and 4 bases from J, the gap between germline ends came to 13 bases. The germline V gene has CDR1 MDHEN and CDR2 SYDVKM. The CDR3 extends over 14 amino acids. This CDR3 reads CASSLLGLNQPQHF. DNA for the CDR3: TGTGCCAGCAGCCTGCTCGGTTTAAATCAGCCCCAGCATTTT.

The genes are TRBV4-1 and TRBJ1-5, with D possibly matching TRBD1 (6 bases). This CDR3 spans 20 amino acids. Germline-derived CDR1 and CDR2 are MGHRA and YSYEKL. V lost 0 bases and J 0 bases, leaving 21 bases between the germline ends. CDR3 sequence: CASSQDSHGTKSDSNQPQHF. Here the CDR3 DNA reads TGCGCCAGCAGCCAAGACAGCCACGGGACAAAGAGTGATAGCAATCAGCCCCAGCATTTT.

This clone appeared once. The V gene is TRBV5-1, the J gene TRBJ1-5; D is unclear. The germline gives CDR1 SGHRS, CDR2 YFSETQ. There are 15 residues in the CDR3. Trimming took 0 bases from V and 6 from J, leaving 13 bases between them. The CDR3 here is CASSLDSLSSQPQHF. The CDR3 DNA follows: TGCGCCAGCAGCTTGGATTCCCTATCCAGTCAGCCCCAGCATTTT.

The rearrangement uses TRBV6-5 and TRBJ1-3; TRBD1 agrees at 9 bases. CDR1 is MNHEY and CDR2 is SVGAGI in the germline V gene. After removal of 6 bases from V and 4 bases from J, the junction contained 4 bases not matched to a gene. The CDR3 runs to 14 residues. The CDR3 DNA follows: TGTGCCAGCAGATTGGACAGGGGCGGAAACACCATATATTTT. The encoded protein is CASRLDRGGNTIYF.

This clone was observed a single time. Different DNA sequences within this sample yield the same CDR3. This sequence joins TRBV5-4 and TRBJ2-3; TRBD2 matches 12 bases. The CDR3 is 16 amino acids. After removal of 0 bases from V and 4 bases from J, the junction contained 3 bases not matched to a gene. CDR1 and CDR2 (germline): SGHNT, YYREEE (reference sequence). The CDR3 nucleotides read TGTGCCAGCAGCTTGGGACTAGCGGGGGCTTCAGATACGCAGTATTTT. It codes for CASSLGLAGASDTQYF. Complete variable domain (other parts from reference TRBV5-4 and TRBJ2-3): ETGVTQSPTHLIKTRGQQVTLRCSSQSGHNTVSWYQQALGQGPQFIFQYYREEENGRGNFPPRFSGLQFPNYSSELNVNALELDDSALYLCASSLGLAGASDTQYFGPGTRLTVL.

The sample holds one count of this clone. At the DNA level, this CDR3 is encoded by other sequences in the same sample as well. This sequence joins TRBV5-1 and TRBJ2-1; maybe TRBD1 (5 bases). The ends were cut back, 0 bases at V and 0 bases at J, with 7 bases in the middle. The CDR3 extends over 15 amino acids. CDR1 SGHRS and CDR2 YFSETQ come from the germline V gene. The CDR3 region has the DNA TGCGCCAGCAGCTTGGAGGGGATCTCCTACAATGAGCAGTTCTTC. Its protein is CASSLEGISYNEQFF.

The chain links TRBV11-1 to TRBJ2-1; D gene unclear. V lost 7 bases and J 0 bases, leaving 16 bases between the germline ends. This CDR3 region has 16 residues. CDR1 is SGHAT, CDR2 FQDESV, per germline (reference sequence). CDR3 residues: CASTLGRRSSYNEQFF. Here the CDR3 DNA reads TGTGCCAGCACCCTCGGCCGGCGGAGCTCCTACAATGAGCAGTTCTTC.

V gene TRBV5-4 combines with J gene TRBJ2-7; D ambiguous. CDR3 length: 15 amino acids. Trimming stripped 7 bases from V and 1 base from J, with 18 bases between. Germline V gene lookup returns CDR1 SGHNT and CDR2 YYREEE (reference sequence). This CDR3 is CASSPSVTESYEQYF. The DNA for the CDR3 is TGTGCCAGCTCTCCATCCGTGACGGAGTCCTACGAGCAGTACTTC.

DNA of the CDR3: TGTGCCTGGAGTGTTCGTGGAGGGATCGTAGCCAAAAACATTCAGTACTTC. Protein product: CAWSVRGGIVAKNIQYF. The V call is TRBV30, the J call TRBJ2-4; D may be TRBD2 (6 bases). The germline V and J ends were trimmed by 0 bases and 0 bases, with 15 bases remaining between them. The CDR3 runs to 17 residues. CDR1 is GTSNPN, CDR2 SVGIG, per germline (reference sequence).

The rearrangement joins TRBV27 to TRBJ1-1; maybe TRBD1 (5 bases). CDR1 and CDR2 (germline): MNHEY, SMNVEV (reference sequence). V was trimmed by 6 bases and J by 1 base, leaving 9 bases between them. The CDR3 runs 13 residues. The CDR3 nucleotides read TGTGCCAGCAGCCATGGGGGGAACACTGAAGCTTTCTTT. Amino acid sequence: CASSHGGNTEAFF.

The CDR3 DNA is TGCGCCAGCAGTACATTGGGGGGGGACCATGAGCAGTTCTTC. Protein sequence: CASSTLGGDHEQFF. This chain links TRBV10-2 with TRBJ2-1; TRBD2 matches 7 bases. J lost 8 bases, V lost 5 bases, and 9 bases had no gene match. This CDR3 has 14 amino acids. From germline, CDR1 is WSHSY and CDR2 SAAADI.

The CDR3 loop is CASSNLGSMNTGELFF. In DNA form, the CDR3 reads TGTGCCAGTAGTAATCTAGGAAGCATGAACACCGGGGAGCTGTTTTTT. V is TRBV19 and J is TRBJ2-2, with unresolved D. Germline V lookup: CDR1 LNHDA, CDR2 SQIVND (reference sequence). Trimming left V 4 bases short and J 1 base short, with 13 bases between. The CDR3 length is 16 residues.

This clone was seen once. This chain links TRBV7-2 with TRBJ2-5; weak D call: TRBD2 (7 bases). Deletions cut 4 bases from V and 4 bases from J, with 16 bases between. The germline CDR1 and CDR2 sequences are SGHTA and FQGNSA. The CDR3 loop spans 15 amino acids. Written as DNA, the CDR3 is TGTGCCAGCAGCTCGAACAAGGGGGGGCCAGAGACCCAGTACTTC. It yields the protein CASSSNKGGPETQYF.

The chain combines TRBV5-1 with TRBJ2-7, with 9 bases fitting TRBD2. The CDR3 length is 15 residues. V shed 2 bases, J shed 2 bases, and the junction held 5 bases outside the gene matches. Per germline, CDR1 SGHRS and CDR2 YFSETQ. The CDR3 nucleotides read TGCGCCAGCAGCTTCCTAGCGGGAATGCCCTACGAGCAGTACTTC. Translation: CASSFLAGMPYEQYF.

The chain joins TRBV6-5 to TRBJ2-3; tentatively, D is TRBD2 (6 bases). Trimming removed 6 bases at V and 6 bases at J, with 19 bases between. This CDR3 comprises 15 residues. CDR1 is MNHEY, CDR2 SVGAGI, per germline. CDR3 sequence (DNA): TGTGCCAGCAGCCGCGGAGGGGCCCGCGACGATACGCAGTATTTT. As protein: CASSRGGARDDTQYF.